This is a list of T cell receptor beta chains from one sample in a study of control samples from healthy donors and cancer patients. TCRdb's copy holds only in-frame clones and misses some; the assay was immunoSEQ multiplex PCR. Found here are approximately 90,000 clones, 88% of them singletons; the top ten hold around an eighth. Material for sequencing was blood. Receptors originate from a woman in her sixties or seventies in good health. Both conserved end residues are part of each CDR3. A D gene is named only where the DNA matches it firmly. Clone size appears in some rows only: once, few, many, or a class for an expanded clone.

V,size,D,J,CDR3,DNA
TRBV4-2,.,TRBD1,TRBJ1-3,CASTTTGTGGNTIYF,TGTGCCAGTACGACTACCGGGACAGGAGGAAACACCATATATTTT
TRBV11-3,.,TRBD2,TRBJ2-3,CASSPGGVSTDTQYF,TGTGCCAGCAGCCCGGGGGGAGTTAGCACAGATACGCAGTATTTT
TRBV2,.,.,TRBJ1-2,CASWGFYGYTF,TGTGCCAGCTGGGGGTTCTATGGCTACACCTTC
TRBV19,.,TRBD1,TRBJ1-2,CASSAGTDLNYGYTF,TGTGCCAGTAGTGCCGGGACAGACCTTAACTATGGCTACACCTTC
TRBV11-3,.,.,TRBJ2-5,CASSSGSGETQYF,TGTGCCAGCAGCTCCGGAAGCGGCGAGACCCAGTACTTC
TRBV5-4,few,TRBD1,TRBJ1-1,CASSPQGGTEAFF,TGTGCCAGCAGTCCCCAGGGGGGCACTGAAGCTTTCTTT
TRBV5-5,.,.,TRBJ2-2,CASSLQLGNTGELFF,TGTGCCAGCAGCTTACAATTGGGTAACACCGGGGAGCTGTTTTTT
TRBV11-2,.,.,TRBJ2-5,CASSFGLAETQYF,TGTGCCAGCAGCTTCGGGCTCGCTGAGACCCAGTACTTC
TRBV7-2,.,.,TRBJ2-1,CASSFSGSYNEQFF,TGTGCCAGCAGCTTCAGCGGGTCATACAATGAGCAGTTCTTC
TRBV9,.,TRBD2,TRBJ2-7,CASSKQAGGNEQYF,TGTGCCAGCAGTAAGCAGGCGGGAGGTAACGAGCAGTACTTC
TRBV2,.,.,TRBJ1-5,CASSVGQTNQPQHF,TGTGCCAGCAGTGTGGGGCAGACAAATCAGCCCCAGCATTTT
TRBV18,.,TRBD1,TRBJ1-1,CASSPQQGARTEAFF,TGTGCCAGCTCACCCCAACAGGGGGCTAGAACTGAAGCTTTCTTT
TRBV7-2,.,.,TRBJ2-3,CASTSTDTQYF,TGTGCCAGCACCTCCACAGATACGCAGTATTTT
TRBV27,.,TRBD2,TRBJ2-1,CASSLFGTRSNEQFF,TGTGCCAGCAGTTTATTCGGGACTAGGTCAAATGAGCAGTTCTTC
TRBV3-1/TRBV3-2,.,.,TRBJ2-5,CASSPLQETQYF,TGTGCCAGCAGCCCTTTACAAGAGACCCAGTACTTC
TRBV3-1/TRBV3-2,.,.,TRBJ2-1,CASSQDGRWGVF,TGTGCCAGCAGCCAAGATGGCAGGTGGGGGGTCTTC
TRBV14,medium-sized,.,TRBJ1-1,CASSSLTLDFTEAFF,TGTGCCAGCAGCTCCCTGACACTGGACTTCACTGAAGCTTTCTTT
TRBV5-1,.,.,TRBJ2-2,CASSSGQNTGELFF,TGCGCCAGCAGCTCGGGACAGAACACCGGGGAGCTGTTTTTT
TRBV6-1,.,TRBD2,TRBJ2-1,CASSEVTSGGNEQFF,TGTGCCAGCAGTGAAGTGACTAGCGGAGGCAATGAGCAGTTCTTC
TRBV7-2,.,.,TRBJ2-3,CASSFAETDTQYF,TGTGCCAGCAGCTTCGCCGAGACAGATACGCAGTATTTT
TRBV30,.,.,TRBJ1-6,CAWRLSINSPLHF,TGTGCCTGGCGGCTATCGATAAATTCACCCCTCCACTTT
TRBV7-2,.,.,TRBJ1-6,CASSPRTENSPLHF,TGTGCCAGCAGCCCCCGGACAGAGAATTCACCCCTCCACTTT
TRBV7-9,.,.,TRBJ1-1,CASSSRVGTNFTEAFF,TGTGCCAGCAGCTCTCGCGTTGGGACTAATTTCACTGAAGCTTTCTTT
TRBV3-1/TRBV3-2,.,.,TRBJ2-7,CASSSGSVVYEQYF,TGTGCCAGCTCCTCGGGGTCGGTCGTCTACGAGCAGTACTTC
TRBV2,.,.,TRBJ1-6,CASNRVNSPLHF,TGTGCCAGCAACAGAGTTAATTCACCCCTCCACTTT
TRBV27,.,TRBD1,TRBJ1-1,CASSPQGAGYTEAFF,TGTGCCAGCAGTCCGCAGGGGGCGGGGTACACTGAAGCTTTCTTT
TRBV6-4,.,TRBD1,TRBJ1-2,CASSPTQGAGYGYTF,TGTGCCAGCAGTCCTACTCAGGGGGCAGGCTATGGCTACACCTTC
TRBV7-9,.,.,TRBJ2-7,CASSSGTRGLEQYF,TGTGCCAGCAGCTCCGGGACCAGAGGGCTCGAGCAGTACTTC
TRBV11-2,.,TRBD1,TRBJ1-6,CASSLDGDRNSPLHF,TGTGCCAGCAGCTTAGATGGGGACAGGAATTCACCCCTCCACTTT
TRBV6-5,.,TRBD1,TRBJ1-4,CASTSSGGGIEKLFF,TGTGCCAGCACCTCCTCAGGGGGAGGAATTGAAAAACTGTTTTTT
TRBV14,.,.,TRBJ2-1,CASSQDHNEQFF,TGTGCCAGCAGCCAAGACCACAATGAGCAGTTCTTC
TRBV7-9,.,.,TRBJ1-1,CASSPTRPQGKNTEAFF,TGTGCCAGCAGCCCAACCCGACCCCAGGGGAAGAACACTGAAGCTTTCTTT
TRBV7-2,.,TRBD1,TRBJ1-2,CASSLDMWRGLYGYTF,TGTGCCAGCAGCTTAGATATGTGGAGGGGGCTCTATGGCTACACCTTC
TRBV11-3,.,.,TRBJ1-3,CASSSGDSGNTIYF,TGTGCCAGCAGCTCGGGGGATTCTGGAAACACCATATATTTT
TRBV6-2/TRBV6-3,.,.,TRBJ2-2,CASSFLSTGELFF,TGTGCCAGCAGTTTCTTAAGCACCGGGGAGCTGTTTTTT
TRBV6-5,.,.,TRBJ1-3,CASSRDSSSGNTIYF,TGTGCCAGCAGCCGAGACAGTTCCTCTGGAAACACCATATATTTT
TRBV19,.,.,TRBJ2-2,CASSIASLQGGGVGAGELFF,TGTGCCAGTAGTATAGCCTCCCTTCAGGGGGGGGGCGTTGGGGCCGGGGAGCTGTTTTTT
TRBV27,.,.,TRBJ2-1,CASSSTRRQFF,TGTGCCAGCAGTTCTACCAGGCGACAGTTCTTC
TRBV18,.,.,TRBJ1-1,CASSRSGITEAFF,TGTGCCAGCTCACGAAGCGGTATCACTGAAGCTTTCTTT